Sequencing of this TCR beta chain was carried out in a study of cytomegalovirus exposure and HLA in healthy donors. At the level of the study: Among about 380 genotyped donors, 80% to 90% fell in the Caucasian-associated ancestry cluster.

Regarding donors, all were healthy bone marrow donors. The primer mix had 60 Vbeta and 13 Jbeta primers. The table came from immunoSEQ multiplex PCR; TCRdb's copy has only in-frame clones and leaves some out. The sample holds around 200,000 clones, approximately 78% seen once. Worth noting for this clone: What it binds is unknown.

Study-wide points: Trimming of TCR beta V- and J-genes showed a link, identified in a later analysis, to a missense DCLRE1C variant. A later analysis associated 16,951 TCR beta sequences with HLA alleles at a 0.05 false discovery rate.

Sequenced sample: PBMCs. The TCR originated in a middle-aged woman in good health and CMV-seronegative.

The CDR3 nucleotides read TGTGCCAGCAGCGCCATCGGGGGATTCACTGAAGCTTTCTTT. The encoded protein is CASSAIGGFTEAFF. V gene TRBV5-8 combines with J gene TRBJ1-1, with D maybe TRBD1 (5 bases). Trimming took 4 bases from V and 4 from J, leaving 14 bases between them. Germline CDR1 and CDR2: SGHTS and YDEGEE. This CDR3 region has 14 residues.